This paragraph covers one T cell receptor (beta chain) sequence. Clones were sequenced by immunoSEQ multiplex PCR, and TCRdb holds only the in-frame ones, with some missing. The table has 120,000 or so clones, 65% to 85% seen once. This entry comes from a study of radiation and T cells in renal cell carcinoma. Study-wide context: Nephrectomy followed 15 Gy stereotactic body radiation by 4 weeks.

Time point meaning: blood 2 weeks post-SBRT. Treatment denoted: 15 Gy SBRT to primary tumor, nephrectomy 4 weeks later. The tumor was a clear cell renal cell carcinoma. The V gene's germline CDR1 is SEHNR and CDR2 FQNEAQ (reference sequence). J was trimmed by 3 bases and V by 5 bases; bases with no gene match: 4. The CDR3 runs 14 residues. The sequences come from blood, collected from a patient whose treatment included radiotherapy and nephrectomy. The receptor was derived from a man aged 50 to 60 with renal cell carcinoma. The chain employs TRBV7-9 and TRBJ1-3, with 7 bases lining up with TRBD1. The chain's CDR3 is CASSPQGGGNTIYF. DNA for the CDR3: TGTGCCAGCAGCCCTCAGGGGGGTGGAAACACCATATATTTT.